Listed here are 20 T cell receptor beta chains from one sample, sequenced in a study of cytomegalovirus exposure and HLA in healthy donors. This PCR relied on a set of 60 Vbeta primers and 13 Jbeta primers. Generated by immunoSEQ multiplex PCR, the TCRdb table keeps only in-frame clones and is missing some. Altogether 200,000 to 250,000 clones are present, just over 75% being singletons, with the ten largest covering 0.6% to 0.7%. The sample was PBMCs. The receptors come from a young man in good health and CMV-seronegative.

This CDR3 is CASSGWTSGKGSYEQYF. In DNA, the CDR3 is TGTGCCAGTAGTGGATGGACTAGCGGGAAAGGCTCCTACGAGCAGTACTTC. The chain carries TRBV19 and TRBJ2-7; 12 nucleotides agree with TRBD2. CDR1 and CDR2 from the germline V gene are LNHDA and SQIVND (reference sequence). The ends lost 5 bases at V and 0 bases at J; junction bases unmatched: 8. This CDR3 region has 17 residues.

The rearrangement joins TRBV28 to TRBJ1-1, with D possibly matching TRBD1 (5 bases). The CDR3 covers 13 residues. Trimming stripped 3 bases from V and 6 bases from J, with 11 bases between. Germline assignment: CDR1 MDHEN and CDR2 SYDVKM. The CDR3 region has the DNA TGTGCCAGCAGTTTCGGGGGGGTTCCTGAAGCTTTCTTT. Residues: CASSFGGVPEAFF.

This clone was seen a few times. This chain joins TRBV6-4 and TRBJ2-1; 10 positions agree with TRBD2. V lost 2 bases and J lost 9; bases outside the gene matches: 7. Germline V gene lookup returns CDR1 MRHNA and CDR2 SNTAGT. The CDR3 length is 15 residues. CDR3 nucleotides: TGTGCCAGCAGTGACGGAGCGGGAGGGGGGAGTGAGCAGTTCTTC. This encodes CASSDGAGGGSEQFF.

V is TRBV2 and J is TRBJ2-5; D possibly corresponds to TRBD2 (6 bases). The germline V and J ends were trimmed by 3 bases and 1 base, with 15 bases remaining between them. Germline CDR1 and CDR2: SNHLY and FYNNEI. This CDR3 is 16 amino acids long. CDR3 residues: CASSDGLRRTQETQYF. The CDR3 DNA sequence: TGTGCCAGCAGTGATGGACTACGCCGGACCCAAGAGACCCAGTACTTC.

This clone was counted a single time. The chain employs TRBV27 and TRBJ2-1; 12 bases align to TRBD2. In germline, CDR1 is MNHEY, CDR2 SMNVEV (reference sequence). Trimming took 4 bases from V and 3 from J; bases not matched to a gene: 4. This CDR3 comprises 16 residues. The CDR3 DNA follows: TGTGCCAGCAGTTCCCTACTAGCGGGAGGCTACAATGAGCAGTTCTTC. This translates into CASSSLLAGGYNEQFF.

The chain couples TRBV2 to TRBJ1-3, with 7 bases matching TRBD1. The CDR3 is 13 residues long. Germline loops: CDR1 SNHLY, CDR2 FYNNEI. Trimming at V came to 6 bases and at J to 4 bases, leaving 3 bases not matched to a gene. CDR3 sequence (DNA): TGTGCCAGCAGGGGACAGATGGGAAACACCATATATTTT. Its translation: CASRGQMGNTIYF.

The CDR3 sequence: CASSSRTVLHTEAFF. DNA of the CDR3: TGTGCCAGCAGTTCCCGGACAGTTCTGCACACTGAAGCTTTCTTT. This rearrangement joins TRBV6-1 to TRBJ1-1; D is possibly TRBD1 (6 bases). This CDR3 spans 15 amino acids. Germline V gene lookup returns CDR1 MNHNS and CDR2 SASEGT. Trimming removed 5 bases at V and 3 bases at J, with 16 bases between.

The chain has TRBV6-5 and TRBJ2-1; D gene unclear. CDR1 is MNHEY and CDR2 is SVGAGI in the germline V gene. This CDR3 comprises 11 residues. Trimming cost V 2 bases and J 6 bases, with 2 bases left between them. CDR3 coding DNA: TGTGCCAGCAGTTACCTCAATGAGCAGTTCTTC. Protein sequence: CASSYLNEQFF.

The chain has TRBV28 and TRBJ2-7, with TRBD1 as a possible D gene (5 bases). The CDR3 consists of 16 residues. V dropped 5 bases and J dropped 3 bases, with 20 bases sitting between them. CDR1 MDHEN and CDR2 SYDVKM come from the germline V gene. CDR3 bases: TGTGCCAGCAGTCTCCCCCACGGGCAGGGAAGCTACGAGCAGTACTTC. It is translated as CASSLPHGQGSYEQYF. Complete variable domain (other parts from reference TRBV28 and TRBJ2-7): DVKVTQSSRYLVKRTGEKVFLECVQDMDHENMFWYRQDPGLGLRLIYFSYDVKMKEKGDIPEGYSVSREKKERFSLILESASTNQTSMYLCASSLPHGQGSYEQYFGPGTRLTVT.

This clone showed up just once. This chain links TRBV19 with TRBJ2-7; weak D call: TRBD1 (5 bases). The germline V and J ends were trimmed by 7 bases and 4 bases, with 14 bases remaining between them. The CDR3 sequence is 13 residues long. From germline, CDR1 is LNHDA and CDR2 SQIVND (reference sequence). As DNA, the CDR3 is TGTGCCAGTAAGGGGCAACAAGAATACGAGCAGTACTTC. The encoded protein is CASKGQQEYEQYF.

V usage is TRBV30 and J usage is TRBJ1-5, with D perhaps matching TRBD1 (5 bases). The germline V gene has CDR1 GTSNPN and CDR2 SVGIG (reference sequence). V lost 3 bases to trimming and J lost 2 bases, with 8 bases between them. The CDR3 consists of 13 residues. In nucleotides, the CDR3 is TGTGCCTGGAGCCTCAGGGGCAATCAGCCCCAGCATTTT. Protein sequence: CAWSLRGNQPQHF.

This clone was found a few times. V is TRBV30 and J is TRBJ1-3; 7 bases line up with TRBD1. CDR3 length: 13 amino acids. Germline-derived CDR1 and CDR2 are GTSNPN and SVGIG (reference sequence). Unmatched junction bases numbered 7, after V lost 0 bases and J lost 11 bases. CDR3 nucleotides: TGTGCCTGGAGTGTACTTGGGGACAGCCCCATATATTTT. This codes for CAWSVLGDSPIYF. Using reference TRBV30 and TRBJ1-3 for the parts outside the CDR3, the full variable domain is SQTIHQWPATLVQPVGSPLSLECTVEGTSNPNLYWYRQAAGRGLQLLFYSVGIGQISSEVPQNLSASRPQDRQFILSSKKLLLSDSGFYLCAWSVLGDSPIYFGEGSWLTVV.

J is TRBJ2-6 and V is TRBV5-4; no firm D call. Germline loops: CDR1 SGHNT, CDR2 YYREEE (reference sequence). This CDR3 spans 14 amino acids. V shed 4 bases and J shed 0 bases, with 5 bases lying between them. CDR3 in DNA: TGTGCCAGCAGCCCCGGCTCTGGGGCCAACGTCCTGACTTTC. This translates into CASSPGSGANVLTF.

The chain uses TRBV4-2 and TRBJ2-7, with D perhaps matching TRBD1 (6 bases). Germline CDR1 is LGHNA and CDR2 is YNFKEQ. The CDR3 extends over 12 amino acids. The V and J ends lost 5 bases and 3 bases respectively, with 8 bases between them. The CDR3 nucleotides are TGTGCCAGCAGCTCGGACAGCTACGAGCAGTACTTC. Translation gives CASSSDSYEQYF.

This clone is a singleton in its sample. The chain joins TRBV9 to TRBJ2-7; 12 bases line up with TRBD1. V lost 5 bases, J lost 5 bases, and 8 bases stayed unmatched. In germline, CDR1 is SGDLS, CDR2 YYNGEE. The CDR3 extends over 15 amino acids. CDR3 in amino acids: CASSLGGTGGHEQYF. CDR3 coding DNA: TGTGCCAGCAGTTTAGGTGGGACAGGGGGCCACGAGCAGTACTTC. Full variable domain (outside the CDR3, taken from reference TRBV9 and TRBJ2-7): DSGVTQTPKHLITATGQRVTLRCSPRSGDLSVYWYQQSLDQGLQFLIQYYNGEERAKGNILERFSAQQFPDLHSELNLSSLELGDSALYFCASSLGGTGGHEQYFGPGTRLTVT.

This clone was seen only a few times. The rearrangement uses TRBV11-1 and TRBJ2-5; perhaps TRBD2 as D (5 bases). CDR3 length equals 14 residues. CDR1 SGHAT and CDR2 FQDESV come from the germline V gene (reference sequence). Trimming left V 6 bases short and J 11 bases short, with 22 bases between. This chain's CDR3 is CASSYYGNSREQYF. The CDR3 DNA reads as TGTGCCAGCAGTTACTATGGCAACTCGAGGGAGCAGTACTTC.

The gene calls are TRBV6-6 and TRBJ2-3; D may be TRBD2 (5 bases). V lost 8 bases and J lost 1, with 13 bases in between. CDR3 length: 14 residues. The germline V gene has CDR1 MNHNY and CDR2 SVGAGI (reference sequence). CDR3 amino acids: CASSPGLRTDTQYF. DNA for the CDR3: TGTGCCAGCTCACCCGGACTCCGCACAGATACGCAGTATTTT.

The chain is built from TRBV28 and TRBJ1-4; 7 nucleotides match TRBD1. V lost 6 bases and J lost 0; bases outside the gene matches: 4. The germline V gene encodes CDR1 MDHEN and CDR2 SYDVKM. The CDR3 is made up of 15 amino acids. The CDR3 nucleotides are TGTGCCAGCAGCCCGGGACAGTCAACTAATGAAAAACTGTTTTTT. Protein sequence: CASSPGQSTNEKLFF.

The chain is built from TRBV5-1 and TRBJ2-5, with D maybe TRBD2 (5 bases). Trimming took off 5 bases at V and 5 bases at J, with 16 bases between the two ends. Germline CDR1 is SGHRS and CDR2 is YFSETQ. The CDR3 length is 14 residues. This chain's CDR3 is CASRRTGLRETQYF. As DNA, the CDR3 is TGCGCCAGCAGGCGGACTGGCCTCAGGGAGACCCAGTACTTC.

The chain recombines TRBV11-2 with TRBJ2-3; the match to TRBD1 covers 10 bases. V was clipped by 8 bases and J by 14 bases; unmatched bases: 13. Germline loops: CDR1 SGHAT, CDR2 FQNNGV. There are 13 residues in the CDR3. The CDR3 DNA reads as TGTGCCAGCCGCGGACAGGGGGAGTTCATGGGGTATTTT. It yields the protein CASRGQGEFMGYF. The full variable domain, completed using reference TRBV11-2 and TRBJ2-3, is EAGVAQSPRYKIIEKRQSVAFWCNPISGHATLYWYQQILGQGPKLLIQFQNNGVVDDSQLPKDRFSAERLKGVDSTLKIQPAKLEDSAVYLCASRGQGEFMGYFGPGTRLTVL.